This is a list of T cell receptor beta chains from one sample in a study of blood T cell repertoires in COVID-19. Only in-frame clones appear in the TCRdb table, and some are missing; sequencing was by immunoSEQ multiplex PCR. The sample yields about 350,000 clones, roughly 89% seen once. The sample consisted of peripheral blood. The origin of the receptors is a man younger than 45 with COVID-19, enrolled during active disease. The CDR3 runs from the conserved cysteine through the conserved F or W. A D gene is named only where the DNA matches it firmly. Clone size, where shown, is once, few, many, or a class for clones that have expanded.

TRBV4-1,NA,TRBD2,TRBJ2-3,CASSQDQAGDTDTQYF,TGCGCCAGCAGCCAAGATCAAGCGGGAGACACAGATACGCAGTATTTT
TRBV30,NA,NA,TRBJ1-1,CVWSPGNTEAFF,TGTGTCTGGAGTCCAGGGAACACTGAAGCTTTCTTT
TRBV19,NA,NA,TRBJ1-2,CASSLGSRGYTF,TGTGCCAGTAGCCTGGGGAGTAGGGGCTACACCTTC
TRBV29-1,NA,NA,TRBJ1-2,CSVAAQGGGYGYTF,TGCAGCGTTGCGGCACAGGGTGGGGGCTATGGCTACACCTTC
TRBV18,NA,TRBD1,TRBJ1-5,CASSPGNRGNQPQHF,TGTGCCAGCTCACCAGGTAACAGGGGAAATCAGCCCCAGCATTTT
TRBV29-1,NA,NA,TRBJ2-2,CSVRVTGELFF,TGCAGCGTACGGGTCACCGGGGAGCTGTTTTTT
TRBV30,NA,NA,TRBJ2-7,CAWSVGVNYEQYF,TGTGCCTGGAGTGTAGGGGTGAACTACGAGCAGTACTTC
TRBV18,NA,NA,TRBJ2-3,CASSPLETDTQYF,TGTGCCAGCTCACCACTTGAGACAGATACGCAGTATTTT
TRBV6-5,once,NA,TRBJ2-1,CASSPASYNEQFF,TGTGCCAGCAGCCCAGCGTCCTACAATGAGCAGTTCTTC
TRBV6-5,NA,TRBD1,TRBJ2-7,CASSYSSGTGEGEQYF,TGTGCCAGCAGTTACTCTTCCGGGACAGGGGAGGGCGAGCAGTACTTC
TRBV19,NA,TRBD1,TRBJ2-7,CASSMTGFTYEQYF,TGTGCCAGTAGTATGACAGGGTTCACCTACGAGCAGTACTTC
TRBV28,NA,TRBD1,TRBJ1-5,CASSLTTGQGNQPQHF,TGTGCCAGCAGTTTAACTACTGGACAGGGCAATCAGCCCCAGCATTTT
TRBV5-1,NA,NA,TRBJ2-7,CASSLRRGPTYEQYF,TGCGCCAGCAGCTTGCGCAGGGGCCCTACCTACGAGCAGTACTTC
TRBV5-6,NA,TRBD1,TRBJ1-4,CASSSRRGANEKLFF,TGTGCCAGCAGCTCCCGCAGGGGGGCGAATGAAAAACTGTTTTTT
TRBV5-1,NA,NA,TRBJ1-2,CASSFTGQDYGYTF,TGCGCCAGCTCCTTTACTGGGCAGGACTATGGCTACACCTTC
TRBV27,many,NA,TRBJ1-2,CASSTGYGYTF,TGTGCCAGCAGTACAGGGTACGGCTACACCTTC
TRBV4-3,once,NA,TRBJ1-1,CASSQDVAGGKNTEAFF,TGCGCCAGCAGCCAAGATGTAGCGGGGGGAAAGAACACTGAAGCTTTCTTT
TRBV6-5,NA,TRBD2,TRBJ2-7,CASRRSGRYLYEQYF,TGTGCCAGCAGACGTAGCGGGAGGTACCTCTACGAGCAGTACTTC
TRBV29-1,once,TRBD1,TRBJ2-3,CSVGTGGSGTDTQYF,TGCAGCGTTGGGACAGGGGGTTCAGGCACAGATACGCAGTATTTT
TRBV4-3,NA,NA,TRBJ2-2,CASSQELRWRMGELFF,TGCGCCAGCAGCCAAGAGCTCCGCTGGAGAATGGGGGAGCTGTTTTTT
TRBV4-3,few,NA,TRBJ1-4,CASSQDYRTNEKLFF,TGCGCCAGCAGCCAAGATTACAGAACTAATGAAAAACTGTTTTTT
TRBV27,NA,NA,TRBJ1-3,CASSRSGTLSGNTIYF,TGTGCCAGCAGCCGCTCCGGGACACTCTCTGGAAACACCATATATTTT
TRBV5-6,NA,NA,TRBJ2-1,CASSLSTTPFNQFF,TGTGCCAGCAGCCTTAGTACCACCCCGTTCAATCAGTTCTTC
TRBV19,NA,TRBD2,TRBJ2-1,CASSLAGGLEQFF,TGTGCCAGTAGTCTAGCGGGGGGGCTTGAGCAGTTCTTC
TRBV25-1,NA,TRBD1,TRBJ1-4,CASSETGGNEKLFF,TGTGCCAGCAGTGAAACAGGGGGGAATGAAAAACTGTTTTTT
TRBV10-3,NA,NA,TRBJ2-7,CAISELPPEYEQYF,TGTGCCATCAGTGAACTACCTCCTGAGTACGAGCAGTACTTC
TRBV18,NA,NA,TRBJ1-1,CASSPLDITVSEAFF,TGTGCCAGCTCACCCCTGGACATTACCGTCTCTGAAGCTTTCTTT
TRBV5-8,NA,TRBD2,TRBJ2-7,CASSTSRSPPTSKYEQYF,TGTGCCAGCAGCACCTCCCGCAGCCCCCCGACTAGCAAGTACGAGCAGTACTTC
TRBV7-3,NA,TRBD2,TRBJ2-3,CASSLGLAGVGDTQYF,TGTGCCAGCAGCCTAGGACTAGCGGGTGTGGGAGATACGCAGTATTTT
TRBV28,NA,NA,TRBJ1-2,CASSSTSQGNYGYTF,TGTGCCAGCAGTTCTACCTCACAGGGTAACTATGGCTACACCTTC
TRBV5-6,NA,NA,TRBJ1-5,CASSRRGLTGQPQHF,TGTGCCAGCAGCCGGAGGGGCTTGACGGGGCAGCCCCAGCATTTT
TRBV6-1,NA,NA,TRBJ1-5,CASSETWHSNQPQHF,TGTGCCAGCAGTGAAACCTGGCATAGCAATCAGCCCCAGCATTTT
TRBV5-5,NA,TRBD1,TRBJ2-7,CASSPGTGIYEQYF,TGTGCCAGCAGCCCGGGGACAGGGATCTACGAGCAGTACTTC
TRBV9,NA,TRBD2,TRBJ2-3,CASSVVAGVIDTQYF,TGTGCCAGCAGCGTAGTGGCGGGAGTAATAGATACGCAGTATTTT
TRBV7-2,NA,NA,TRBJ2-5,CASSDGGTRETQYF,TGTGCCAGCAGCGACGGCGGGACTCGAGAGACCCAGTACTTC
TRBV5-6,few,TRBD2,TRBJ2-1,CASSEPSGRDFNEQFF,TGTGCCAGCAGCGAACCTAGCGGGCGAGACTTCAATGAGCAGTTCTTC
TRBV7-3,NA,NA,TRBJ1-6,CASSPQRNSPLHF,TGTGCCAGCAGCCCCCAGAGGAATTCACCCCTCCACTTT
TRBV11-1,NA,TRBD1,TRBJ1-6,CASSGRTGANSPLHF,TGTGCCAGCAGCGGTAGGACAGGGGCAAATTCACCCCTCCACTTT
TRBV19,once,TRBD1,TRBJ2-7,CASSPWDRGPYEQYF,TGTGCCAGTTCTCCCTGGGACAGGGGGCCCTACGAGCAGTACTTC
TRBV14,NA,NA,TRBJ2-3,CASSQDYSRPDTQYF,TGTGCCAGCAGCCAAGATTACAGTCGTCCAGATACGCAGTATTTT
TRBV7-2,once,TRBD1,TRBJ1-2,CASSPGAGGGYTF,TGTGCCAGCAGCCCAGGGGCAGGGGGCGGCTACACCTTC
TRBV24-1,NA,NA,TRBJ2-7,CATSDTSGTREQYF,TGTGCCACCAGTGACACGTCCGGGACTCGGGAGCAGTACTTC
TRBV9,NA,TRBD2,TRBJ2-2,CASSVTFLAGVMTGELFF,TGTGCCAGCAGCGTAACTTTCCTAGCGGGGGTTATGACCGGGGAGCTGTTTTTT
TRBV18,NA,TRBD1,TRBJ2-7,CASSLTGGEQYF,TGTGCCAGCTCACTGACAGGGGGCGAGCAGTACTTC
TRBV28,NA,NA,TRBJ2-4,CASSLSGTMENIQYF,TGTGCCAGCAGTCTCTCCGGGACAATGGAAAACATTCAGTACTTC
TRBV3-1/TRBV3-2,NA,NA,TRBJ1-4,CASSRGGTTNEKLFF,TGTGCCAGCAGCCGGGGGGGCACTACTAATGAAAAACTGTTTTTT
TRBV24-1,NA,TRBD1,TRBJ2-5,CATRGGGTGGETQYF,TGTGCCACCAGGGGGGGTGGAACAGGGGGAGAGACCCAGTACTTC
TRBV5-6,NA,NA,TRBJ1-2,CASSANPGGYTF,TGTGCCAGCAGCGCCAATCCGGGAGGCTACACCTTC
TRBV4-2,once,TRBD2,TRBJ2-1,CASSQEGTSGNNEQFF,TGTGCCAGCAGCCAAGAAGGCACTAGCGGGAACAATGAGCAGTTCTTC
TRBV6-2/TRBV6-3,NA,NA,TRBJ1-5,CASSYGGGGQPQHF,TGTGCCAGCAGTTACGGGGGAGGGGGTCAGCCCCAGCATTTT
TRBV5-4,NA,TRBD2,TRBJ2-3,CASSLRLAGATDTQYF,TGTGCCAGCAGCCTTCGACTAGCGGGGGCCACAGATACGCAGTATTTT
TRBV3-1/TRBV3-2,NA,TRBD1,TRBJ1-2,CASSRDRGNYGYTF,TGTGCCAGCAGCCGGGACAGGGGTAACTATGGCTACACCTTC
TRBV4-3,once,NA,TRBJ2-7,CASSDDRSYEQYF,TGCGCCAGCAGTGATGACAGGTCCTACGAGCAGTACTTC
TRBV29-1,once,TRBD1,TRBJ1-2,CSVQGGYGYTF,TGCAGCGTCCAGGGGGGCTATGGCTACACCTTC
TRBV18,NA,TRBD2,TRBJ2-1,CASSPTGSGGYNEQFF,TGTGCCAGCTCACCAACAGGAAGCGGGGGCTACAATGAGCAGTTCTTC